This entry describes one TCR beta chain. Its antigen is unknown. One end of the junction fails to match germline, which may point to a read error. This CDR3 comprises 14 residues. Germline V gene data show CDR1 as SQVTM and CDR2 as ANQGSEA. These data are taken from a study of post-analysis software for immune sequencing data. General study findings and limits: There were several TRBV segments more frequent in patients than controls, and TRBV5-6, TRBV5-1 and TRBV20-1 were among them.

Unique-molecular-identifier-tagged TCR beta cDNA libraries were used. Out of about 1 to 11 million T cells, some 500,000 cDNA molecules were generated. MiXCR, run by TCRdb on the PCR reads, gives a single entry per CDR3 protein. The sample consists of more than 350,000 distinct CDR3 sequences, approximately 42% of them appearing once. The clonotype comes from a girl aged 2-10 years with multiple sclerosis. The specimen sequenced was blood. This chain links TRBV29-1 with TRBJ2-1; maybe TRBD1 (5 bases). The CDR3 nucleotides read TGCAGCGTTGAAGGACAGCCGTCCTCCAATGAGCAGTTCTTC. It encodes CSVEGQPSSNEQFF.